This T cell receptor beta chain was identified in a study of T cell repertoires in cytomegalovirus infection. Study summary: Recently identified HLA-C-restricted CMV epitopes and well-studied HLA-B-restricted CMV epitopes were used by the study. Carrying CMV and the relevant HLA type showed in public TCR beta signatures.

This clonotype was counted only a few times. Its target is unknown. TCRdb itself ran the reads through MiXCR, one entry per CDR3 protein. Of approximately 910,000 distinct CDR3 sequences listed, roughly a third were seen once; the top ten hold roughly 13%. General study findings and limits: In two of eight donors, the top clonotype was HLA-C-restricted CMV-specific. Carriers of CMV and the relevant HLA type were discriminated by public TCR beta frequency.

CDR3 length: 15 residues. Germline V gene lookup returns CDR1 SEHNR and CDR2 FQNEAQ (reference sequence). Between the trimmed V and J ends, which lost 3 bases and 0 bases, there was a span of 11 bases. The genes are TRBV7-9 and TRBJ1-1; D is uncertain. The origin of this receptor is a human donor in good health (CMV status not recorded). Some clones in this sample may be carry-over from other donors' samples. The sample in question was cultured CD8+ T cells from PBMCs, obtained from culture after CMV antigen stimulation. CDR3 protein: CASSFLSGMNTEAFF. CDR3 nucleotides: TGTGCCAGCAGCTTTTTATCTGGAATGAACACTGAAGCTTTCTTT.